Listed below are T cell receptor beta chains from one sample, sequenced in a study of blood T cell repertoires in COVID-19. Using immunoSEQ multiplex PCR, the repertoire was profiled, and TCRdb retains in-frame clones only, with some absent. The sample has around 57,000 clones, about 90% seen once. Sequenced input: peripheral blood. All receptors derive from a woman older than 75 with active COVID-19. Both conserved end residues are part of each CDR3. Fields, in order: V gene, clone size, J gene, D gene, CDR3 protein, CDR3 DNA. The D gene is left open where the match is weak. For some rows the clone size is stated as once, few or many, or as a class when expanded; others skip it.

TRBV14	NA	TRBJ2-1	TRBD1	CASSPYWDRDVNEQFF	TGTGCCAGCAGCCCGTACTGGGACAGGGACGTCAATGAGCAGTTCTTC
TRBV7-8	NA	TRBJ2-5	TRBD1	CASSSRTGVSLETQYF	TGTGCCAGCAGCTCAAGGACAGGGGTCTCCCTGGAGACCCAGTACTTC
TRBV6-5	few	TRBJ1-4	NA	CASSYLGRGNNEKLFF	TGTGCCAGCAGTTACCTGGGCAGGGGAAACAATGAAAAACTGTTTTTT
TRBV7-3	NA	TRBJ1-1	NA	CASSADIRLNTEAFF	TGTGCCAGCAGCGCGGACATCAGGTTGAACACTGAAGCTTTCTTT
TRBV10-3	once	TRBJ1-5	NA	CAISTDSSNQPQHF	TGTGCCATCAGCACGGACAGTAGCAATCAGCCCCAGCATTTT
TRBV7-2	NA	TRBJ2-3	NA	CASSLDYRESDTQYF	TGTGCCAGCAGCTTAGACTACAGGGAGTCAGATACGCAGTATTTT
TRBV30	NA	TRBJ1-2	TRBD1	CAWSPPTGGGYGYTF	TGTGCCTGGAGTCCCCCCACAGGGGGCGGCTATGGCTACACCTTC
TRBV5-6	NA	TRBJ2-5	NA	CASSLVEEETQYF	TGTGCCAGCAGCTTGGTTGAGGAAGAGACCCAGTACTTC
TRBV5-1	NA	TRBJ1-2	NA	CASSLGQGFGYTF	TGCGCCAGCAGCTTGGGGCAGGGGTTTGGCTACACCTTC
TRBV27	NA	TRBJ2-7	NA	CASSLSAGPHEQYF	TGTGCCAGCAGTTTATCGGCAGGGCCCCACGAGCAGTACTTC
TRBV30	NA	TRBJ1-3	NA	CAWSPGGGNTIYF	TGTGCCTGGAGTCCGGGGGGCGGAAACACCATATATTTT
TRBV24-1	once	TRBJ1-5	NA	CATSEEAGQPQHF	TGTGCCACCAGTGAGGAGGCGGGCCAGCCCCAGCATTTT
TRBV19	NA	TRBJ1-5	NA	CATKGRDQPQHF	TGTGCCACCAAGGGGAGGGACCAGCCCCAGCATTTT
TRBV18	NA	TRBJ1-2	NA	CASSPPDTNYGYTF	TGTGCCAGCTCACCACCGGACACTAACTATGGCTACACCTTC
TRBV5-5	NA	TRBJ1-2	TRBD1	CASSRGQGPELGYTF	TGTGCCAGCAGCCGGGGACAGGGCCCCGAACTTGGCTACACCTTC
TRBV11-3	NA	TRBJ2-2	TRBD2	CASSYTSGYGELFF	TGTGCCAGCAGCTATACTAGCGGGTACGGGGAGCTGTTTTTT
TRBV4-2	NA	TRBJ2-2	TRBD2	CASSQDVGTGGSTGELFF	TGTGCCAGCAGCCAAGATGTTGGAACGGGGGGAAGTACCGGGGAGCTGTTTTTT
TRBV10-1	few	TRBJ2-7	NA	CASGRTDLSYEQYF	TGCGCCAGCGGGAGGACTGACCTCTCCTACGAGCAGTACTTC
TRBV28	NA	TRBJ2-5	NA	CASSSRGSGQETQYF	TGTGCCAGCAGTTCAAGGGGAAGCGGGCAAGAGACCCAGTACTTC
TRBV18	NA	TRBJ2-7	TRBD1	CASSPVGTGFYEQYF	TGTGCCAGCTCACCAGTAGGGACAGGCTTTTACGAGCAGTACTTC
TRBV29-1	NA	TRBJ2-5	NA	CSVMDQGSETQYF	TGCAGCGTTATGGACCAGGGGTCAGAGACCCAGTACTTC
TRBV28	few	TRBJ1-4	NA	CASSGTGGANEKLFF	TGTGCCAGCAGCGGTACGGGGGGGGCTAATGAAAAACTGTTTTTT
TRBV11-2	NA	TRBJ1-3	NA	CASSFLPGSGNTIYF	TGTGCCAGCAGCTTCCTGCCGGGCTCTGGAAACACCATATATTTT
TRBV7-2	NA	TRBJ2-2	TRBD2	CASSPMRGLGPGELFF	TGTGCCAGCAGCCCGATGCGGGGGTTAGGACCCGGGGAGCTGTTTTTT
TRBV29-1	NA	TRBJ2-1	NA	CSVVGGVPYNEQFF	TGCAGCGTTGTGGGCGGGGTTCCCTACAATGAGCAGTTCTTC
TRBV5-1	NA	TRBJ1-2	TRBD1	CASSYLGPSQGQNSGYTF	TGCGCCAGCAGTTACTTGGGCCCGTCACAGGGGCAGAACTCTGGCTACACCTTC
TRBV7-9	NA	TRBJ2-7	TRBD1	CASSPRQGGTREQYF	TGTGCCAGCAGCCCGAGACAGGGGGGGACTCGGGAGCAGTACTTC
TRBV6-2/TRBV6-3	NA	TRBJ1-5	TRBD1	CASSSGTGYQPQHF	TGTGCCAGCAGTTCCGGGACAGGATACCAGCCCCAGCATTTT
TRBV7-9	NA	TRBJ2-1	TRBD2	CASTLGELAGDVPFF	TGTGCCAGCACCCTTGGCGAACTAGCGGGAGACGTTCCATTCTTC
TRBV23-1	NA	TRBJ2-3	TRBD2	CASSQGQGTSGGGSDTQYF	TGCGCCAGCAGTCAAGGACAGGGGACTAGCGGGGGGGGCTCAGATACGCAGTATTTT
TRBV18	NA	TRBJ1-5	NA	CASSPGSGEDQPQHF	TGTGCCAGCTCACCAGGGTCGGGGGAAGATCAGCCCCAGCATTTT
TRBV18	NA	TRBJ1-4	NA	CASSLAANEKLFF	TGTGCCAGCTCTCTTGCAGCTAATGAAAAACTGTTTTTT
TRBV19	NA	TRBJ2-7	TRBD2	CATQIGSGGPGYEQYF	TGTGCCACCCAAATCGGTAGCGGGGGGCCGGGGTACGAGCAGTACTTC
TRBV4-2	NA	TRBJ1-4	NA	CASSQRAGASEKLFF	TGTGCCAGCAGCCAACGGGCAGGGGCCAGTGAAAAACTGTTTTTT
TRBV5-6	NA	TRBJ1-6	NA	CASSPQIGDNSPLHF	TGTGCCAGCAGCCCGCAGATTGGAGATAATTCACCCCTCCACTTT
TRBV11-3	NA	TRBJ2-2	NA	CASSLDGTRTSPGELFF	TGTGCCAGCAGCTTAGATGGAACCCGAACTAGCCCCGGGGAGCTGTTTTTT
TRBV10-1	once	TRBJ1-1	TRBD1	CASKDRDRKTEAFF	TGCGCCAGTAAGGACAGGGATCGAAAAACTGAAGCTTTCTTT
TRBV9	NA	TRBJ2-3	TRBD2	CASSVGASGGGDTQYF	TGTGCCAGCAGCGTAGGAGCTAGCGGGGGAGGAGATACGCAGTATTTT
TRBV5-1	NA	TRBJ2-3	TRBD2	CASSSGLAGGPPDTQYF	TGCGCCAGCAGCTCCGGACTAGCGGGGGGCCCACCAGATACGCAGTATTTT
TRBV7-2	NA	TRBJ1-3	NA	CASSFAGLGNTIYF	TGTGCCAGCAGCTTTGCCGGACTCGGAAACACCATATATTTT
TRBV6-1	NA	TRBJ2-1	TRBD1	CASSEEKGAGYNEQFF	TGTGCCAGCAGTGAAGAAAAGGGGGCCGGCTACAATGAGCAGTTCTTC
TRBV12-3/TRBV12-4	NA	TRBJ2-7	NA	CASSPDSHEQYF	TGTGCCAGCAGCCCCGACAGCCACGAGCAGTACTTC
TRBV2	NA	TRBJ2-7	NA	CASSEGVPDEQYF	TGTGCCAGCAGTGAGGGAGTTCCGGACGAGCAGTACTTC
TRBV7-9	NA	TRBJ2-1	TRBD2	CASSLRRTSSDNEQFF	TGTGCCAGCAGCTTGCGTAGGACTAGCTCTGACAATGAGCAGTTCTTC
TRBV6-6	NA	TRBJ2-7	TRBD1	CASSSTTGGFSYEQYF	TGTGCCAGCAGCTCAACGACAGGGGGCTTCTCCTACGAGCAGTACTTC
TRBV2	few	TRBJ2-7	NA	CASNGATAAYEQYF	TGTGCCAGCAATGGGGCCACCGCGGCCTACGAGCAGTACTTC
TRBV4-2	NA	TRBJ1-6	TRBD1	CASGRDSSYNSPLHF	TGTGCCAGCGGTCGGGACAGCTCCTATAATTCACCCCTCCACTTT